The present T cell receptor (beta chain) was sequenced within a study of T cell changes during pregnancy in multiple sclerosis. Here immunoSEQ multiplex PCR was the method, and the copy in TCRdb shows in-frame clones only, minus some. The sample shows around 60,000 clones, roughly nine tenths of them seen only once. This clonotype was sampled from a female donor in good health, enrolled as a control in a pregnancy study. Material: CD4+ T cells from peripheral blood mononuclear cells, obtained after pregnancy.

The CDR3 region has the DNA TGTGCCAGCAGCTTTACCACCGGGACTAGGGGAGATACGCAGTATTTT. Translated: CASSFTTGTRGDTQYF. This chain uses TRBV7-9 with TRBJ2-3, with 8 positions matching TRBD2. The germline CDR1 and CDR2 sequences are SEHNR and FQNEAQ (reference sequence). J was trimmed by 5 bases and V by 3 bases; bases with no gene match: 10. The CDR3 runs to 16 residues.